This is a list of T cell receptor beta chains from one sample in a study of regulatory T cells in long-lasting Graves disease. A single record per CDR3 protein comes from TCRdb applying MiXCR to the multiplex PCR reads. The sample carries about 400,000 distinct CDR3 sequences, roughly 20% recorded once. The input for sequencing was peripheral blood mononuclear cells (PBMCs), taken when the disease was refractory, from a patient treated with antithyroid drugs. These receptors were collected from a female donor with Graves disease. Both conserved end residues are part of each CDR3. The D gene is left open where the match is weak. The size of a clone is reported for some rows only, either as once, few or many, or as a class for expanded clones.

CDR3 DNA: TGTGCCAGCAGCTTGTCTGGAACATACAATCAGCCCCAGCATTTT
CDR3 protein: CASSLSGTYNQPQHF
clone size: -
V gene: TRBV5-8
D gene: -
J gene: TRBJ1-5

CDR3 DNA: TGTGCCAGCAGCTCGGGGGTCTACTCCTACGAGCAGTACTTC
CDR3 protein: CASSSGVYSYEQYF
clone size: -
V gene: TRBV7-9
D gene: -
J gene: TRBJ2-7

CDR3 DNA: TGCAGTGCTAGATGGACTAGCGGGGGTCCCTACGAGCAGTACTTC
CDR3 protein: CSARWTSGGPYEQYF
clone size: many
V gene: TRBV20-1
D gene: TRBD2
J gene: TRBJ2-7

CDR3 DNA: TGCGCCAGCAGCGTTTTTCAGACAGCAACCGGGGAGCTGTTTTTT
CDR3 protein: CASSVFQTATGELFF
clone size: once
V gene: TRBV5-1
D gene: -
J gene: TRBJ2-2

CDR3 DNA: TGTGCCAGCAGCGATCTTCGGGACAGGGGGGATCGAGAGACCCAGTACTTC
CDR3 protein: CASSDLRDRGDRETQYF
clone size: -
V gene: TRBV5-6
D gene: TRBD1
J gene: TRBJ2-5

CDR3 DNA: TGTGCCAGCAGTGTCACAGAGACCCGGCCCCACGTATATGGCTACACCTTC
CDR3 protein: CASSVTETRPHVYGYTF
clone size: -
V gene: TRBV6-4
D gene: -
J gene: TRBJ1-2

CDR3 DNA: TGTGCCTGGAGTCTTCAGGGGAGATATCAGCCCCAGCATTTT
CDR3 protein: CAWSLQGRYQPQHF
clone size: many
V gene: TRBV30
D gene: -
J gene: TRBJ1-5

CDR3 DNA: TGTGCCAGTACCGACAGACCTCATGGCTACACCTTC
CDR3 protein: CASTDRPHGYTF
clone size: -
V gene: TRBV19
D gene: -
J gene: TRBJ1-2

CDR3 DNA: TGTGCCACCAGCCCTCTCGGGGCCGCTGAGACCCAGTACTTC
CDR3 protein: CATSPLGAAETQYF
clone size: few
V gene: TRBV15
D gene: -
J gene: TRBJ2-5

CDR3 DNA: TGTGCCAGCAGCTTAACTAGACTCCTGAACACTGAAGCTTTCTTT
CDR3 protein: CASSLTRLLNTEAFF
clone size: many
V gene: TRBV7-2
D gene: -
J gene: TRBJ1-1

CDR3 DNA: TGCAGTGCTGCCACTAGCGTCGGTTCTGGCGAGCAGTACTTC
CDR3 protein: CSAATSVGSGEQYF
clone size: few
V gene: TRBV20-1
D gene: TRBD2
J gene: TRBJ2-7

CDR3 DNA: TGTGCCAGCAGTGAACAGGGTGGGGGGCTTGGAGAGCAGTACTTC
CDR3 protein: CASSEQGGGLGEQYF
clone size: -
V gene: TRBV6-1
D gene: -
J gene: TRBJ2-7

CDR3 DNA: TGTGCCTGGAAGGGGGGGGCAGGGACCGGGGAGCTGTTTTTT
CDR3 protein: CAWKGGAGTGELFF
clone size: few
V gene: TRBV30
D gene: -
J gene: TRBJ2-2

CDR3 DNA: TGTGCCAGCAGACATGGCGGGGACACCGGGGAGCTGTTTTTT
CDR3 protein: CASRHGGDTGELFF
clone size: many
V gene: TRBV12-3/TRBV12-4
D gene: -
J gene: TRBJ2-2

CDR3 DNA: TGTGCCAGCAGCTTAGGACAGCCTGGGGCAGATACGCAGTATTTT
CDR3 protein: CASSLGQPGADTQYF
clone size: few
V gene: TRBV7-2
D gene: -
J gene: TRBJ2-3

CDR3 DNA: TGTGCCAGCAGACGATTTTTGGGCCCAAACTATGGCTACACCTTC
CDR3 protein: CASRRFLGPNYGYTF
clone size: many
V gene: TRBV11-2
D gene: -
J gene: TRBJ1-2

CDR3 DNA: TGTGCCAGCAGTGAAACCGACAAGCCGAACACTGAAGCTTTCTTT
CDR3 protein: CASSETDKPNTEAFF
clone size: -
V gene: TRBV25-1
D gene: -
J gene: TRBJ1-1

CDR3 DNA: TGCGCCAGCAGCCAAGTTCGGGGGGGCGAGCAGTACTTC
CDR3 protein: CASSQVRGGEQYF
clone size: -
V gene: TRBV4-1
D gene: TRBD2
J gene: TRBJ2-7

CDR3 DNA: TGTGCCAGCAGCTTTAAGGGAGAGACCCAGTACTTC
CDR3 protein: CASSFKGETQYF
clone size: many
V gene: TRBV7-9
D gene: -
J gene: TRBJ2-5

CDR3 DNA: TGCGCCAGCAGCTTGGTGGGCCCGGGCTCCGGAAACACCATATATTTT
CDR3 protein: CASSLVGPGSGNTIYF
clone size: -
V gene: TRBV5-1
D gene: -
J gene: TRBJ1-3

CDR3 DNA: TGCGCCAGCAGCCCCGGCCGCCCCACCTACAATGAGCAGTTCTTC
CDR3 protein: CASSPGRPTYNEQFF
clone size: -
V gene: TRBV5-1
D gene: -
J gene: TRBJ2-1

CDR3 DNA: TGTGCCACTTCGGGACAGGGGGCAGATACGCAGTATTTT
CDR3 protein: CATSGQGADTQYF
clone size: few
V gene: TRBV15
D gene: TRBD1
J gene: TRBJ2-3

CDR3 DNA: TGTGCCAGCATCAAGGACGGGAACACTGAAGCTTTCTTT
CDR3 protein: CASIKDGNTEAFF
clone size: many
V gene: TRBV2
D gene: -
J gene: TRBJ1-1

CDR3 DNA: TGTGCCATCAGTGAGCGGGAGCAAGGAGAGCAGTACTTC
CDR3 protein: CAISEREQGEQYF
clone size: once
V gene: TRBV10-3
D gene: -
J gene: TRBJ2-7

CDR3 DNA: TGTGCCAGCAGTTCCCCCGGACAGAAAGAGCAGTACTTC
CDR3 protein: CASSSPGQKEQYF
clone size: -
V gene: TRBV27
D gene: -
J gene: TRBJ2-7

CDR3 DNA: TGTGCCAGCAGCCGGAGACAGCTCTTCCAAGAGACCCAGTACTTC
CDR3 protein: CASSRRQLFQETQYF
clone size: many
V gene: TRBV3-1
D gene: -
J gene: TRBJ2-5

CDR3 DNA: TGTGCCAGCAGCGTCCAGACCCTTTCCTACGAGCAGTACTTC
CDR3 protein: CASSVQTLSYEQYF
clone size: -
V gene: TRBV7-2
D gene: -
J gene: TRBJ2-7

CDR3 DNA: TGCAGTGCGGGTCATTGGGGCAGCAAATACGAGCAGTACTTC
CDR3 protein: CSAGHWGSKYEQYF
clone size: -
V gene: TRBV20-1
D gene: -
J gene: TRBJ2-7

CDR3 DNA: TGTGCCAGCAGGCTAGCGGGGTGGGAGACCCAGTACTTC
CDR3 protein: CASRLAGWETQYF
clone size: -
V gene: TRBV25-1
D gene: TRBD2
J gene: TRBJ2-5

CDR3 DNA: TGTGCCAGCAGCTTGGGCCAGTTCTCCTACAATGAGCAGTTCTTC
CDR3 protein: CASSLGQFSYNEQFF
clone size: -
V gene: TRBV5-5
D gene: -
J gene: TRBJ2-1

CDR3 DNA: TGTGCCAGCAGCCCGGGACCGGGGGGGGAGACCCAGTACTTC
CDR3 protein: CASSPGPGGETQYF
clone size: -
V gene: TRBV7-2
D gene: TRBD2
J gene: TRBJ2-5

CDR3 DNA: TGTGCCAGCAGCCAAGAAGGACAGGGTAACTATGGCTACACCTTC
CDR3 protein: CASSQEGQGNYGYTF
clone size: many
V gene: TRBV14
D gene: TRBD1
J gene: TRBJ1-2

CDR3 DNA: TGTGCCAGCAGCTTAAGGCAGGGGCCTGAAAAACTGTTTTTT
CDR3 protein: CASSLRQGPEKLFF
clone size: many
V gene: TRBV7-2
D gene: -
J gene: TRBJ1-4

CDR3 DNA: TGTGCCAGCAGTCAACAGGCGTTCCAAGAGACCCAGTACTTC
CDR3 protein: CASSQQAFQETQYF
clone size: -
V gene: TRBV6-2/TRBV6-3
D gene: -
J gene: TRBJ2-5

CDR3 DNA: TGTGCCATCAGCAGGACAGAGTCGGGACGCGAGCAGTACTTC
CDR3 protein: CAISRTESGREQYF
clone size: few
V gene: TRBV10-3
D gene: -
J gene: TRBJ2-7

CDR3 DNA: TGTGCCAGCAGCGTACTAGCGGGAAACCAAGAGACCCAGTACTTC
CDR3 protein: CASSVLAGNQETQYF
clone size: -
V gene: TRBV9
D gene: TRBD2
J gene: TRBJ2-5

CDR3 DNA: TGCGCCAGCAGCCAAGGGTCAGCCATAATTTCGGCCCTCCACTTT
CDR3 protein: CASSQGSAIISALHF
clone size: -
V gene: TRBV4-3
D gene: -
J gene: TRBJ1-6

CDR3 DNA: TGTGCCAGCAGCTTGGTGGCAGGAACCAACAGAGGTGGGGCCTACGAGCAGTACTTC
CDR3 protein: CASSLVAGTNRGGAYEQYF
clone size: few
V gene: TRBV5-6
D gene: -
J gene: TRBJ2-7

CDR3 DNA: TGTGCCAGCAGTGAAGGGGGACAGCCTAACTATGGCTACACCTTC
CDR3 protein: CASSEGGQPNYGYTF
clone size: many
V gene: TRBV6-1
D gene: TRBD1
J gene: TRBJ1-2

CDR3 DNA: TGTGCCAGCAGTGGGACAGGGGGGGACTACACCTTC
CDR3 protein: CASSGTGGDYTF
clone size: many
V gene: TRBV2
D gene: TRBD1
J gene: TRBJ1-2

CDR3 DNA: TGTGCCAGCAGTTTTAGGGTGGGGGGACAGGGGTTACTACGGCGGCCCCAAGAGACCCAGTACTTC
CDR3 protein: CASSFRVGGQGLLRRPQETQYF
clone size: many
V gene: TRBV28
D gene: TRBD1
J gene: TRBJ2-5

CDR3 DNA: TGTGCCAGCAGTCCCCTTAGGGACTACTCCTACAATGAGCAGTTCTTC
CDR3 protein: CASSPLRDYSYNEQFF
clone size: few
V gene: TRBV28
D gene: TRBD2
J gene: TRBJ2-1

CDR3 DNA: TGTGCCAGTATCCCCCGGGAAAGCCACACTGAAGCTTTCTTT
CDR3 protein: CASIPRESHTEAFF
clone size: -
V gene: TRBV19
D gene: -
J gene: TRBJ1-1

CDR3 DNA: TGTACCAGCAGCTTAGGACAGGGAGGGGAGCAGTACTTC
CDR3 protein: CTSSLGQGGEQYF
clone size: once
V gene: TRBV13
D gene: -
J gene: TRBJ2-7

CDR3 DNA: TGTGCCAGCAACTCTTTCCCTAGGGGGGAGGGAGAGACCCAGTACTTC
CDR3 protein: CASNSFPRGEGETQYF
clone size: many
V gene: TRBV11-2
D gene: -
J gene: TRBJ2-5

CDR3 DNA: TGTGCCAGCAGTGCTTTGGAGGGCGGGGAGCTGTTTTTT
CDR3 protein: CASSALEGGELFF
clone size: few
V gene: TRBV6-4
D gene: -
J gene: TRBJ2-2

CDR3 DNA: TGCAGTGCTAGGTCGCCAGGGTCGAATCAGCCCCAGCATTTT
CDR3 protein: CSARSPGSNQPQHF
clone size: few
V gene: TRBV20-1
D gene: -
J gene: TRBJ1-5

CDR3 DNA: TGTGCATCGCGGGGAGTTGATGAGACCCAGTACTTC
CDR3 protein: CASRGVDETQYF
clone size: many
V gene: TRBV10-3
D gene: -
J gene: TRBJ2-5

CDR3 DNA: TGCGCCAGCAGCCCAGTCCCGAGGGAAATGAACACTGAAGCTTTCTTT
CDR3 protein: CASSPVPREMNTEAFF
clone size: few
V gene: TRBV5-1
D gene: -
J gene: TRBJ1-1

CDR3 DNA: TGTGCCACCAGCAGAGATTTGGGGGACACTGAAGCTTTCTTT
CDR3 protein: CATSRDLGDTEAFF
clone size: many
V gene: TRBV15
D gene: -
J gene: TRBJ1-1

CDR3 DNA: TGTGCCAGCAGTTTTCTAGGCACAATGAACACTGAAGCTTTCTTT
CDR3 protein: CASSFLGTMNTEAFF
clone size: many
V gene: TRBV12-3/TRBV12-4
D gene: -
J gene: TRBJ1-1

CDR3 DNA: TGTGCCAGCAGCTCAGGGGCCGGGGGGCTGGCCTACAATGAGCAGTTCTTC
CDR3 protein: CASSSGAGGLAYNEQFF
clone size: few
V gene: TRBV7-6
D gene: -
J gene: TRBJ2-1

CDR3 DNA: TGTGCCAGCAGTTTATTCCCGGGACAGGGGACTTACGAGCAGTACTTC
CDR3 protein: CASSLFPGQGTYEQYF
clone size: many
V gene: TRBV28
D gene: TRBD1
J gene: TRBJ2-7